The following is a T cell receptor beta chain sequence with its context. What it recognizes is unknown. V dropped 7 bases and J dropped 5; count of bases not matched to a gene: 7. Germline V lookup: CDR1 ENHRY, CDR2 SYGVKD. The length of the CDR3 is 13 residues. TCR beta VDJ and CDR3 were profiled, and genomic DNA was the template. TCRdb processed the reads anew with MiXCR; each CDR3 protein has one entry. This table holds about 40,000 distinct CDR3 sequences, approximately 63% found once. The sample originates from a study of CD8+CD57+ T cells in acquired aplastic anemia. The overall study: Quantities of DNA derived from sorted CD4+ and CD8+ cells averaged about 3.2 ug. The study's findings and limits: Patients did not significantly differ from controls in CD8+ Simpson's diversity. Roughly 27 sequences, all CD8+ CDR3, were shared between patients and controls.

Sequencing involved patients with CD8+CD57+ cell expansion previously shown by flow cytometry. The J gene is TRBJ2-7, the V gene TRBV10-3, with 8 bases that match TRBD1. The receptor was derived from a human donor with aplastic anemia. Input material: sorted CD4+, CD8+, or CD8+CD57+ T cells (not recorded which) from PBMCs. CDR3 sequence: CAINLDRDHEQYF. The CDR3 bases are TGTGCCATCAACCTGGACAGGGACCACGAGCAGTACTTC.